This T cell receptor (beta chain) is drawn from a study of blood T cell repertoires in COVID-19. Turning to the study itself: Collection of acute and convalescent COVID-19 samples took place in the United States, Italy and Spain.

This CDR3 region has 17 residues. The germline CDR1 and CDR2 sequences are LGHDT and YNNKEL (reference sequence). V lost 5 bases, J lost 4 bases, and 9 bases stayed unmatched. Per the original methods: Estimation of nucleated cell counts was performed using reference gene primer amplification. Measured with immunoSEQ multiplex PCR; TCRdb has only the in-frame clones, and not every one. Clone size and V and J calls were adopted from that table, with D and trimming inferred from the DNA. The top ten clones hold 5.2% of a sample with more than 200,000 clones, around nine tenths of them seen once. The sample consisted of peripheral blood. The rearrangement uses TRBV3-1 (or the pseudogene TRBV3-2) and TRBJ2-5; 14 nucleotides agree with TRBD2. The receptor was derived from a woman aged 55-69 years with COVID-19, enrolled during active disease. The CDR3 nucleotides read TGTGCCAGCAGCATTCGACTAGCGGGAGGGGGCCGAGAGACCCAGTACTTC. It yields the protein CASSIRLAGGGRETQYF.